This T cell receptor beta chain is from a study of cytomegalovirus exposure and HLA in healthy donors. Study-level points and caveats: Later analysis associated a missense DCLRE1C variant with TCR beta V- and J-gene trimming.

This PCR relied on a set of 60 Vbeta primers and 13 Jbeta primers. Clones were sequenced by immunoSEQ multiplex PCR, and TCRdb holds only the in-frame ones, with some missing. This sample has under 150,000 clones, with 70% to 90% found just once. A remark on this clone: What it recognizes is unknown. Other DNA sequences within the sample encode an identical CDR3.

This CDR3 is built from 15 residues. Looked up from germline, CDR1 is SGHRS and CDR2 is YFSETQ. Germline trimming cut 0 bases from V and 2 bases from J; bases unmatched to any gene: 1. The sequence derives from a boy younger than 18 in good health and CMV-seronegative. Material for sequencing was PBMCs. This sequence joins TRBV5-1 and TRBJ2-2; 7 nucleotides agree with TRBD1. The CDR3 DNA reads TGCGCCAGCAGCTTGGGACAGGGCAACACCGGGGAGCTGTTTTTT. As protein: CASSLGQGNTGELFF.